Listed below are T cell receptor beta chains from one sample, sequenced in a study of human T cells and chemical hapten exposure. MiXCR was run by TCRdb on the RACE reads, yielding one entry per CDR3 protein. The repertoire consists of 75,000 to 95,000 distinct CDR3 sequences, with 10% to 15% occurring once and the leading ten covering roughly 3.6%. Source: whole blood, taken in connection with sensitization to the hapten diphenylcyclopropenone (DPC). Receptor source: a woman in her sixties with alopecia areata. Some clones in this sample may be carry-over from other donors' samples. Each CDR3 is given with its conserved first and last residue. The order of the fields is J gene, V gene, D gene, clone size, CDR3 protein, CDR3 DNA. D genes are given only for firm matches. Clone size is not always given. Where it is, it says once, few, many or a class for expanded clones.

>TRBJ1-1|TRBV4-1|TRBD1|.
CASNYPGQGSRVGEAFF
TGCGCCAGCAATTATCCGGGACAGGGATCCCGAGTGGGTGAAGCTTTCTTT
>TRBJ2-7|TRBV5-1|.|.
CASSLVGQGGEQYF
TGCGCCAGCAGCTTGGTAGGGCAGGGTGGCGAGCAGTACTTC
>TRBJ1-1|TRBV2|.|many
CASRGARRGTEAFF
TGTGCCAGCAGGGGGGCCCGGCGGGGCACTGAAGCTTTCTTT
>TRBJ1-2|TRBV5-4|.|many
CASSSQDRANYGYTF
TGTGCCAGCAGCTCTCAGGACAGAGCTAACTATGGCTACACCTTC
>TRBJ2-7|TRBV7-2|.|.
CASSADISEQYF
TGTGCCAGCAGCGCAGACATATCCGAGCAGTACTTC
>TRBJ1-2|TRBV20-1|.|.
CSAPTPRIYGYTF
TGCAGTGCCCCAACCCCCAGGATCTATGGCTACACCTTC
>TRBJ2-3|TRBV9|.|few
CASSVRNAPDTQYF
TGTGCCAGCAGCGTTCGGAACGCCCCAGATACGCAGTATTTT
>TRBJ2-2|TRBV7-2|TRBD2|many
CASSYSGGATAGELFF
TGTGCCAGCAGCTATAGCGGGGGGGCCACTGCCGGGGAGCTGTTTTTT
>TRBJ1-1|TRBV9|.|few
CASSVGSGTPYGNTEAFF
TGTGCCAGCAGCGTAGGGTCAGGGACCCCCTACGGGAACACTGAAGCTTTCTTT
>TRBJ2-1|TRBV7-9|TRBD1|many
CASSYRDRGGNEQFF
TGTGCCAGCAGCTACCGGGACAGGGGAGGCAATGAGCAGTTCTTC
>TRBJ1-3|TRBV29-1|.|few
CSVDRGLAGNTIYF
TGCAGCGTTGATAGGGGGTTGGCTGGAAACACCATATATTTT
>TRBJ2-5|TRBV29-1|.|few
CSVTQEKTQYF
TGCAGCGTTACACAGGAAAAGACCCAGTACTTC
>TRBJ2-7|TRBV6-6|TRBD2|few
CASIGGIAGLYEQYF
TGTGCCAGCATCGGTGGGATAGCGGGGCTCTACGAGCAGTACTTC
>TRBJ1-2|TRBV5-8|TRBD1|.
CASSPRSGGAGYTF
TGTGCCAGCAGCCCCCGCTCAGGGGGCGCTGGCTACACCTTC